This T cell receptor (beta chain) is drawn from a study of blood T cells in healthy people across ages. V lost 6 bases, J lost 7 bases, and 9 bases stayed unmatched. Germline V gives CDR1 MNHEY, CDR2 SVGEGT. The CDR3 is made up of 15 amino acids. The draw of peripheral blood yielded ten milliliters from each donor. Isolation recovered at least 6 million PBMCs from every sample. Using a J-beta primer mix together with a sample-barcoded 5' primer, a second PCR was run for about 6 to 11 cycles. Each TCR beta cDNA got a 12-nucleotide random molecular identifier. One entry per CDR3 protein, called by TCRdb with MiXCR from the 5' RACE reads. The sample lists just over 800,000 distinct CDR3 sequences; around 62% were seen once.

The TCR comes from a man under 40 in good health. The sequenced sample consisted of blood. This chain links TRBV6-2 or TRBV6-3 with TRBJ1-4; 9 bases agree with TRBD1. The CDR3 coding sequence is TGTGCCAGCAGAACCGGGACAGGGAATTTTGAAAAACTGTTTTTT. Its translation is CASRTGTGNFEKLFF.